These 20 T cell receptor beta chains were all obtained from the same sample, sequenced in a study of CD8 T cells in Susac syndrome. A quantity of roughly 0.5 to 1 ug RNA underwent reverse transcription using random hexamers. From the immunoSEQ multiplex PCR reads, TCRdb called clonotypes with MiXCR, one entry per CDR3 protein. This sample has approximately 70,000 distinct CDR3 sequences; 95% occur once, and the top ten carry roughly 0.25%. Sequenced material: CD8+ T cells from PBMCs. The receptor set was obtained from a human donor in good health.

The chain has TRBV4-1 and TRBJ2-5, with D possibly matching TRBD1 (5 bases). The germline V gene has CDR1 MGHRA and CDR2 YSYEKL. The CDR3 covers 12 residues. V lost 10 bases, J lost 5 bases, and 14 bases lay in between. CDR3 sequence (DNA): TGCGCCATCCTGGGGCGCGGCGAGACCCAGTACTTC. This encodes CAILGRGETQYF.

As DNA, the CDR3 is TGCGCCAGCAGCCAAGATTCGGCAGGGGGAATCCAAGAGACCCAGTACTTC. Amino acids: CASSQDSAGGIQETQYF. V and J are TRBV4-3 and TRBJ2-5; 7 nucleotides match TRBD1. Per the germline V gene, CDR1 is LGHNA and CDR2 is YSLEER. The CDR3 totals 17 residues. Trimming cost V 0 bases and J 1 base; bases outside gene matches: 8.

The table lists this clonotype with a count of one. CDR3 nucleotides: TGTGCCAGCAGTTACTCGAAAGGGACAGGGGACCCCTACGAGCAGTACGTC. This codes for CASSYSKGTGDPYEQYV. The chain recombines TRBV6-2 or TRBV6-3 with TRBJ2-7, with 10 bases aligning to TRBD1. Germline trimming cut 0 bases from V and 2 bases from J; bases unmatched to any gene: 7. Germline values: CDR1 MNHEY, CDR2 SVGEGT. This CDR3 is 17 amino acids long.

This chain uses TRBV29-1 with TRBJ1-2; 9 nucleotides match TRBD1. The CDR3 totals 12 residues. Trimming at V came to 4 bases and at J to 8 bases, leaving 5 bases not matched to a gene. CDR1 is SQVTM, CDR2 ANQGSEA, per germline. CDR3 sequence (DNA): TGCAGCGTTGTGGGACAGGGCTGGGGCTACACCTTC. Translated, it gives CSVVGQGWGYTF.

The V gene is TRBV5-6, the J gene TRBJ1-1, with D perhaps matching TRBD1 (6 bases). Germline V gene lookup returns CDR1 SGHDT and CDR2 YYEEEE. V lost 10 bases to trimming and J lost 3 bases, with 22 bases between them. The CDR3 runs 15 residues. CDR3 residues: CASRGVRAGDTEAFF. As DNA, the CDR3 is TGTGCCTCCCGGGGAGTAAGAGCAGGGGACACTGAAGCTTTCTTT.

The CDR3 reads CASSCQGSSYEQYV. CDR3 DNA: TGTGCTAGCAGCTGTCAGGGTTCGTCCTACGAGCAGTACGTC. This chain links TRBV7-7 with TRBJ2-7, with a possible D match to TRBD1 (5 bases). Germline CDR1 and CDR2: SSHAT and FNYEAQ (reference sequence). This CDR3 is built from 14 residues.

The chain carries TRBV27 and TRBJ2-6; D perhaps matches TRBD2 (6 bases). V was clipped by 3 bases and J by 7 bases, with 7 bases between them. The CDR3 spans 13 residues. Germline V gene sequence: CDR1 MNHEY, CDR2 SMNVEV (reference sequence). Written as DNA, the CDR3 is TGTGCCAGCAGTTTGGGGGGAGCCAACGTCCTGACTTTC. It translates to CASSLGGANVLTF. Looking up the rest from reference TRBV27 and TRBJ2-6 gives the full variable domain: EAQVTQNPRYLITVTGKKLTVTCSQNMNHEYMSWYRQDPGLGLRQIYYSMNVEVTDKGDVPEGYKVSRKEKRNFPLILESPSPNQTSLYFCASSLGGANVLTFGAGSRLTVL.

The chain employs TRBV2 and TRBJ2-7; 9 nucleotides align to TRBD1. J was trimmed by 0 bases and V by 4 bases; bases with no gene match: 4. Germline values: CDR1 SNHLY, CDR2 FYNNEI. There are 15 residues in the CDR3. CDR3 amino acids: CASSGDRASSYEQYV. The CDR3 coding sequence is TGTGCCAGCAGTGGGGACAGGGCTAGCTCCTACGAGCAGTACGTC.

The chain is built from TRBV28 and TRBJ2-7; 8 bases match TRBD1. CDR3 length: 13 amino acids. Germline assignment: CDR1 MDHEN and CDR2 SYDVKM. Unmatched junction bases numbered 6, after V lost 8 bases and J lost 3 bases. This CDR3 reads CASGIQGVYEQYF. CDR3 nucleotides: TGTGCCAGCGGTATACAGGGGGTCTACGAGCAGTACTTC.

This rearrangement joins TRBV12-3 or TRBV12-4 to TRBJ1-2; D is undetermined. This CDR3 spans 12 amino acids. The V end was cut by 8 bases, the J end by 8 bases, with 15 bases between. CDR3 sequence (DNA): TGTGCCAGCTCCCTCGGACGCGGGGGCTACACCTTC. Its protein product is CASSLGRGGYTF.

The chain uses TRBV7-3 and TRBJ2-3; 9 bases map to TRBD1. After removal of 5 bases from V and 3 bases from J, the junction contained 6 bases not matched to a gene. This CDR3 has 15 amino acids. Germline V gene sequence: CDR1 SGHTA, CDR2 FQGTGA. CDR3 coding DNA: TGTGCCAGCAGCGATTCAGGACAGGGGACAGATACGCAGTATTTT. It codes for CASSDSGQGTDTQYF.

This clonotype was seen a single time. This chain links TRBV28 with TRBJ2-5; TRBD2 agrees at 8 bases. With 7 bases clipped from V and 3 bases from J, the junction kept 7 bases outside the gene matches. Per the germline V gene, CDR1 is MDHEN and CDR2 is SYDVKM. There are 14 residues in the CDR3. In nucleotides, the CDR3 is TGTGCCAGCACACCACTAGCGGTGGAAGAGACCCAGTACTTC. This encodes CASTPLAVEETQYF.

The V call is TRBV9, the J call TRBJ2-1, with D perhaps being TRBD1 or TRBD2 (6 bases each). From germline, CDR1 is SGDLS and CDR2 YYNGEE. This CDR3 has 15 amino acids. V dropped 0 bases and J dropped 6 bases, with 13 bases sitting between them. The CDR3 DNA is TGTGCCAGCAGCGTAGAGTGGGGGGCCGGCAATGAGCAGTTCTTC. This codes for CASSVEWGAGNEQFF.

This clonotype was seen a single time. The chain couples TRBV12-3 or TRBV12-4 to TRBJ2-5; D is unclear. The V end was cut by 3 bases, the J end by 5 bases, with 10 bases between. The CDR3 has 13 amino acids. The CDR3 sequence: CASSFGYLETQYF. CDR3 in DNA: TGTGCCAGCAGTTTTGGCTATTTGGAGACCCAGTACTTC.

CDR3 bases: TGCGCCAGCAGCTCGGGGGGACAGACCTATGGCTACACCTTC. Translation gives CASSSGGQTYGYTF. The J gene is TRBJ1-2, the V gene TRBV10-2; 7 bases align to TRBD1. This CDR3 contains 14 residues. Trimming took 6 bases from V and 4 from J; bases not matched to a gene: 8. The germline CDR1 and CDR2 sequences are WSHSY and SAAADI.

This clonotype was picked up one time. The chain joins TRBV12-3 or TRBV12-4 to TRBJ2-5; the D call may be TRBD1 or TRBD2 (5 bases each). The CDR3 consists of 13 residues. The V and J ends lost 8 bases and 2 bases respectively, with 12 bases between them. Here the CDR3 DNA reads TGTGCCAGCGGCGTCGGGGCTCAAGAGACCCAGTACTTC. Protein sequence: CASGVGAQETQYF.

Regarding this clonotype: The germline gene is not matched at one end of the junction; a read error may be the cause. V gene TRBV13 combines with J gene TRBJ2-6; unclear D gene. This CDR3 comprises 15 residues. Germline V gives CDR1 PRHDT, CDR2 FYEKMQ (reference sequence). The CDR3 reads CASTLMDSGANVLTF. In nucleotides, the CDR3 is TGTGCCAGCACCTTAATGGACTCTGGGGCCAACGTCCTGACTTTC.

The sample holds a few counts of this clonotype. This chain links TRBV5-6 with TRBJ2-3; no reliable D call. This CDR3 region has 11 residues. With 5 bases removed from V and 5 bases from J, the gap between germline ends came to 6 bases. Germline V gene sequence: CDR1 SGHDT, CDR2 YYEEEE. DNA for the CDR3: TGTGCCAGCAGTTGGGGAGATACGCAGTATTTT. Translating gives CASSWGDTQYF. Variable domain in full (rest from reference TRBV5-6 and TRBJ2-3): DAGVTQSPTHLIKTRGQQVTLRCSPKSGHDTVSWYQQALGQGPQFIFQYYEEEERQRGNFPDRFSGHQFPNYSSELNVNALLLGDSALYLCASSWGDTQYFGPGTRLTVL.

V gene TRBV28 combines with J gene TRBJ2-7; TRBD1 matches 11 bases. The CDR3 extends over 14 amino acids. In germline, CDR1 is MDHEN, CDR2 SYDVKM. Trimming cost V 6 bases and J 3 bases; bases outside gene matches: 4. The DNA of the CDR3 is TGTGCCAGCAGAGGGACAGGGGGTGTCTACGAGCAGTACTTC. Translating gives CASRGTGGVYEQYF.

This clonotype appeared a few times. V gene TRBV6-5 combines with J gene TRBJ2-7; D unclear. Trimming left V 5 bases short and J 3 bases short, with 11 bases between. CDR1 is MNHEY and CDR2 is SVGAGI in the germline V gene. This CDR3 spans 13 amino acids. CDR3 in amino acids: CASSQGPDYEQYV. As DNA, the CDR3 is TGTGCCAGCAGTCAAGGACCTGACTACGAGCAGTACGTC.